This TCR beta chain was retrieved from a study of T cell responses to AZD1222 COVID-19 vaccine. Study-level points and caveats: Nearly half of spike-specific TCRs reportedly go after variant regions that carry no mutations. The donor cohort was predominantly white British with a female majority, and clonal diversity may have been underestimated.

Comments on this clone: No antigen is known for it. At the DNA level, this CDR3 is encoded by other sequences in the same sample as well.

CDR3 length: 13 amino acids. V lost 6 bases to trimming and J lost 1 base, with 9 bases between them. The germline gives CDR1 SGHTA, CDR2 FQGTGA. TCRdb keeps only in-frame clones here, not all; method: immunoSEQ multiplex PCR. This sample has some 130,000 clones; approximately 90% occur once, and the top ten carry roughly 8.9%. This chain links TRBV7-3 with TRBJ1-1; D is perhaps TRBD1 (6 bases). This sample comprised peripheral blood, obtained on day 0 of AZD1222 vaccination. This TCR came from an adult in good health. CDR3 nucleotide sequence: TGTGCCAGCAGTTCGGACAGGAACACTGAAGCTTTCTTT. It specifies CASSSDRNTEAFF.